One and the same sample provided the 25 T cell receptor beta chains below, sequenced in a study of control samples from healthy donors and cancer patients. Profiling relied on immunoSEQ multiplex PCR, and the TCRdb table lists in-frame clones only, not all of them. The repertoire holds about 120,000 clones, with around 92% as singletons. Material: blood. The receptors originated from a woman aged 45-65 years in good health.

This clone was seen once. The chain combines TRBV7-2 with TRBJ2-7; tentative D call: TRBD1 (6 bases). The CDR3 consists of 15 residues. Germline CDR1 and CDR2: SGHTA and FQGNSA. Between the trimmed V and J ends, which lost 5 bases and 2 bases, there was a span of 16 bases. The CDR3 DNA sequence: TGTGCCAGCAGCACACCTCGGGCAGGGGCCTACGAGCAGTACTTC. Its translation is CASSTPRAGAYEQYF.

The chain employs TRBV10-1 and TRBJ1-3; possibly TRBD1 for D (5 bases). This CDR3 is 13 amino acids long. Trimming removed 0 bases from V and 7 bases from J, with 7 bases in between. Germline V gives CDR1 WNHNN, CDR2 SYGVQD (reference sequence). The DNA for the CDR3 is TGCGCCAGCAGTGAGTCGGGGGTCAACACCATATATTTT. Its protein product is CASSESGVNTIYF.

The V gene is TRBV2, the J gene TRBJ1-5; the D is unclear. Between the trimmed V and J ends, which lost 7 bases and 0 bases, there was a span of 7 bases. This CDR3 has 13 amino acids. Germline assignment: CDR1 SNHLY and CDR2 FYNNEI. The CDR3 sequence: CASNENSNQPQHF. Written as DNA, the CDR3 is TGTGCCAGCAACGAGAATAGCAATCAGCCCCAGCATTTT.

This rearrangement joins TRBV19 to TRBJ2-6; 7 positions agree with TRBD1. Unmatched junction bases numbered 11, after V lost 6 bases and J lost 0 bases. The CDR3 spans 18 residues. Germline V gives CDR1 LNHDA, CDR2 SQIVND (reference sequence). The CDR3 sequence: CASRGRGGPSSGANVLTF. The CDR3 DNA sequence: TGTGCCAGTAGAGGTCGAGGGGGCCCGAGCTCTGGGGCCAACGTCCTGACTTTC.

This clone was seen only a few times. The chain recombines TRBV6-5 with TRBJ1-1; D is ambiguous. V was cut by 6 bases and J by 10 bases, with 15 bases left in between. This CDR3 region has 12 residues. Germline V gene data show CDR1 as MNHEY and CDR2 as SVGAGI. The chain's CDR3 is CASSTGPSPAFF. CDR3 DNA sequence: TGTGCCAGCAGCACCGGCCCATCACCAGCTTTCTTT.

V is TRBV2 and J is TRBJ2-4; no reliable D call. Germline V CDR1 and CDR2: SNHLY, FYNNEI. CDR3 length equals 17 residues. Trimming took 0 bases from V and 0 from J, leaving 12 bases between them. CDR3 sequence: CASSEATAAVAKNIQYF. The CDR3 DNA reads TGTGCCAGCAGTGAAGCTACGGCAGCCGTAGCCAAAAACATTCAGTACTTC.

The genes are TRBV18 and TRBJ2-7, with a weak D call TRBD2 (6 bases). Per germline, CDR1 KGHSH and CDR2 LQKENI. The CDR3 runs to 13 residues. The V end was cut by 6 bases, the J end by 1 base, with 10 bases between. CDR3 sequence (DNA): TGTGCCAGCTCGCCAGCGGGTTCCTACGAGCAGTACTTC. Its protein product is CASSPAGSYEQYF.

The CDR3 loop reads CASSLGPKESTIYF. The CDR3 bases are TGTGCCAGCAGTTTGGGCCCCAAGGAAAGCACCATATATTTT. The chain is built from TRBV6-5 and TRBJ1-3; D gene ambiguous. The CDR3 spans 14 residues. The ends were cut back, 4 bases at V and 9 bases at J, with 16 bases in the middle. Per germline, CDR1 MNHEY and CDR2 SVGAGI.

This clone was seen more than once but under ten times. The CDR3 region has the DNA TGCGCCAGCAGCCAACTCTACCACAGGGGTAGCACAGATACGCAGTATTTT. Translation: CASSQLYHRGSTDTQYF. The V gene is TRBV4-1, the J gene TRBJ2-3; 7 bases are a match to TRBD1. Per germline, CDR1 MGHRA and CDR2 YSYEKL. The length of the CDR3 is 17 residues. The junction had 8 bases not matched to a gene; V was cut back by 2 bases and J by 0 bases.

The rearrangement joins TRBV5-4 to TRBJ2-1, with 10 bases lining up with TRBD2. CDR1 and CDR2 (germline): SGHNT, YYREEE (reference sequence). The CDR3 runs 15 residues. With V trimmed by 3 bases and J by 6 bases, 6 bases remained unmatched. The CDR3 is CASSSNSGGFNEQFF. CDR3 bases: TGTGCCAGCAGCTCGAATAGCGGGGGGTTCAATGAGCAGTTCTTC.

This chain links TRBV7-2 with TRBJ2-1, with D hard to call. V lost 1 base and J lost 7, with 11 bases in between. Looked up from germline, CDR1 is SGHTA and CDR2 is FQGNSA. The CDR3 has 14 residues. CDR3 sequence: CASSLGPGDNEQFF. The CDR3 nucleotides are TGTGCCAGCAGCTTAGGACCTGGGGATAATGAGCAGTTCTTC.

The chain joins TRBV6-6 to TRBJ2-3; TRBD2 might be the D (6 bases). Trimming left V 5 bases short and J 8 bases short, with 8 bases between. The CDR3 runs 11 residues. Per germline, CDR1 MNHNY and CDR2 SVGAGI (reference sequence). CDR3 loop: CASSPAGTQYF. The CDR3 coding sequence is TGTGCCAGCAGTCCAGCGGGTACGCAGTATTTT.

V usage is TRBV5-1 and J usage is TRBJ1-3; no definite D call. Trimming left V 4 bases short and J 4 bases short, with 9 bases between. Germline CDR1 SGHRS, CDR2 YFSETQ. This CDR3 is 13 amino acids long. DNA for the CDR3: TGCGCCAGCAGCCCCCAACAGGGAAACACCATATATTTT. Translation gives CASSPQQGNTIYF.

The chain is built from TRBV6-5 and TRBJ1-1; 11 bases are shared with TRBD1. The ends lost 6 bases at V and 6 bases at J; junction bases unmatched: 6. Germline V gene sequence: CDR1 MNHEY, CDR2 SVGAGI. This CDR3 is 14 amino acids long. CDR3 sequence (DNA): TGTGCCAGCAGAACCGGGACAGGGGGTCCTGAAGCTTTCTTT. Translation gives CASRTGTGGPEAFF.

The gene calls are TRBV15 and TRBJ2-1, with D perhaps TRBD1 (7 bases). This CDR3 is 16 amino acids long. Germline CDR1 reads LNHNV; CDR2 reads YYDKDF (reference sequence). With 0 bases removed from V and 1 base from J, the gap between germline ends came to 10 bases. CDR3 protein: CATSRDAGQSYNEQFF. CDR3 sequence (DNA): TGTGCCACCAGCAGAGATGCGGGACAGTCCTACAATGAGCAGTTCTTC.

The V and J genes are TRBV24-1 and TRBJ1-6; 9 nucleotides agree with TRBD1. V lost 4 bases to trimming and J lost 7 bases; unmatched junction nucleotides: 19. Looked up from germline, CDR1 is KGHDR and CDR2 is SFDVKD. This CDR3 is 20 amino acids long. CDR3 sequence reads: CATSDSPRDRDLSANSPLHF. CDR3 nucleotides: TGTGCCACCAGTGACAGCCCCCGGGACAGGGATTTATCTGCGAATTCACCCCTCCACTTT.

The gene calls are TRBV15 and TRBJ2-7, with no clear D. The CDR3 runs to 13 residues. The germline V gene has CDR1 LNHNV and CDR2 YYDKDF (reference sequence). Trimming removed 4 bases from V and 2 bases from J, with 9 bases in between. CDR3 in amino acids: CATSTTTPYEQYF. In DNA form, the CDR3 reads TGTGCCACCAGCACGACAACCCCCTACGAGCAGTACTTC.

This chain links TRBV5-1 with TRBJ2-7; a possible D gene is TRBD1 (5 bases). Between the trimmed V and J ends, which lost 5 bases and 3 bases, there was a span of 15 bases. Germline V gives CDR1 SGHRS, CDR2 YFSETQ. The CDR3 runs 14 residues. CDR3 residues: CASRRPGPIYEQYF. Written as DNA, the CDR3 is TGCGCCAGCAGGAGGCCAGGGCCAATCTACGAGCAGTACTTC.

V and J are TRBV7-8 and TRBJ2-5; no clear D. The length of the CDR3 is 13 residues. Germline assignment: CDR1 SGHVS and CDR2 FQNEAQ. V was shortened by 1 base and J by 4 bases, with 7 bases between the two germline ends. This CDR3 is CASSLGLAETQYF. CDR3 nucleotide sequence: TGTGCCAGCAGCTTAGGTCTCGCAGAGACCCAGTACTTC.

The chain recombines TRBV5-4 with TRBJ2-1; TRBD2 aligns across 11 bases. The CDR3 covers 19 residues. Trimming took 0 bases from V and 0 from J; bases not matched to a gene: 8. Germline V CDR1 and CDR2: SGHNT, YYREEE (reference sequence). The CDR3 DNA sequence: TGTGCCAGCAGCTTGGAAGGACTAGCGGGCTTTAGCTCCTACAATGAGCAGTTCTTC. Protein sequence: CASSLEGLAGFSSYNEQFF.

The chain combines TRBV2 with TRBJ2-1; 12 bases are shared with TRBD2. J gave up 3 bases and V 8 bases, and 5 bases lay outside the gene matches. Germline V lookup: CDR1 SNHLY, CDR2 FYNNEI. This CDR3 is 15 amino acids long. As DNA, the CDR3 is TGTGCCAGCGCACCGACTAGCGGGGGCTACAATGAGCAGTTCTTC. It yields the protein CASAPTSGGYNEQFF.

The V call is TRBV5-1, the J call TRBJ1-1; a weak D match, TRBD1 (6 bases). The length of the CDR3 is 13 residues. The V gene lost 4 bases and the J gene lost 4 bases, with 11 bases spanning the gap. CDR1 is SGHRS, CDR2 YFSETQ, per germline. The CDR3 region is CASSGTGFTEAFF. In nucleotides, the CDR3 is TGCGCCAGCAGCGGAACAGGGTTCACTGAAGCTTTCTTT.

The rearrangement uses TRBV18 and TRBJ2-3, with 7 bases identical to TRBD2. The germline CDR1 and CDR2 sequences are KGHSH and LQKENI. After removal of 3 bases from V and 2 bases from J, the junction contained 8 bases not matched to a gene. CDR3 length: 16 residues. The CDR3 region has the DNA TGTGCCAGCTCACCCAAGCGGGACCTTACCACAGATACGCAGTATTTT. This codes for CASSPKRDLTTDTQYF.

This sequence joins TRBV21-1 and TRBJ1-5; the listed D gene, TRBD1, was not tested against the DNA. TRBV21-1 is annotated as a pseudogene. This CDR3 is 15 amino acids long. For the CDR3, the DNA is TGTGCCAGCAGCAATGAGACAGGGATTAGTCAGCCCCAGCATTTT. It specifies CASSNETGISQPQHF.

The chain links TRBV29-1 to TRBJ2-7, with 9 positions matching TRBD1. The V gene end was trimmed by 6 bases and the J gene end by 5 bases; junction bases not matched to a gene: 11. The germline CDR1 and CDR2 sequences are SQVTM and ANQGSEA. This CDR3 contains 14 residues. Here the CDR3 DNA reads TGCAGCGTCTTTCAAACGGACAGGGGAAACGAGCAGTACTTC. This translates into CSVFQTDRGNEQYF.